This T cell receptor beta chain was found in a study of blood T cell repertoires in COVID-19. Repertoires were generated with immunoSEQ multiplex PCR, while TCRdb's copy carries only in-frame clones and drops some. The sample records about 100,000 clones, 70% to 90% being singletons. Germline V gene data show CDR1 as KGHSH and CDR2 as LQKENI. V was trimmed by 3 bases and J by 7 bases, leaving 21 bases between them. The CDR3 covers 17 residues. This TCR was recovered from a woman aged 25 to 39 with acute or convalescent COVID-19. The rearrangement joins TRBV18 to TRBJ1-4; D not certain. The sequenced material came from peripheral blood. CDR3 loop: CASSPISVGDGTEKLFF. The CDR3 DNA sequence: TGTGCCAGCTCACCTATTTCGGTCGGGGATGGAACTGAAAAACTGTTTTTT.